This T cell receptor beta chain was sequenced in a study of OX40 agonist ivuxolimab in advanced cancers. In the study overall: Patients received ivuxolimab, an agonistic anti-OX40 (CD134) antibody. Whole-study results and caveats: The antigen specificity of the peripheral T cells (those that were expanded) was not determined. At 0.1 to 3.0 mg/kg, clonal expansion of CD4+ and CD8+ blood T cells had occurred by week 6.

Profiled with immunoSEQ multiplex PCR; TCRdb holds only in-frame clones, not every one. The profile shows under 70,000 clones, roughly 91% of them singletons. Trimming removed 1 base from V and 3 bases from J, with 6 bases in between. This CDR3 is built from 12 residues. Germline lookup yields CDR1 SQVTM and CDR2 ANQGSEA. Note on this clone: Its target is not known.

This clonotype originated in an adult with an advanced solid tumor such as melanoma, head and neck, liver or kidney cancer. This chain joins TRBV29-1 and TRBJ1-2; D call uncertain. The source was CD4+ or CD8+ T cells sorted from blood, collected in a trial of the OX40 agonist ivuxolimab. CDR3 DNA sequence: TGCAGCGTTGAAGCAGAGGACTATGGCTACACCTTC. Its protein is CSVEAEDYGYTF.